The sequence of this TCR beta chain was determined in a study of OX40 agonist ivuxolimab in advanced cancers. The investigators sampled blood at baseline, at cycle 4 day 1, and at cycle 7 day 1. Data came from immunoSEQ multiplex PCR; TCRdb stores just in-frame clones and leaves some out. The repertoire has 60,000 or so clones, 75% to 85% of them found once; the top ten carry about 2.4%. The TCR comes from an adult with an advanced solid tumor such as melanoma, head and neck, liver or kidney cancer. The specimen comprised CD4+ or CD8+ T cells sorted from blood, sampled in a trial of the OX40 agonist ivuxolimab.

The CDR3: CASSLRGADEQYF. As DNA, the CDR3 is TGTGCCAGCAGCTTACGCGGCGCGGACGAGCAGTACTTC. This rearrangement joins TRBV7-6 to TRBJ2-7; no clear D. Germline V gene lookup returns CDR1 SGHVS and CDR2 FNYEAQ. The CDR3 covers 13 residues. V dropped 2 bases and J dropped 5 bases, with 10 bases sitting between them.